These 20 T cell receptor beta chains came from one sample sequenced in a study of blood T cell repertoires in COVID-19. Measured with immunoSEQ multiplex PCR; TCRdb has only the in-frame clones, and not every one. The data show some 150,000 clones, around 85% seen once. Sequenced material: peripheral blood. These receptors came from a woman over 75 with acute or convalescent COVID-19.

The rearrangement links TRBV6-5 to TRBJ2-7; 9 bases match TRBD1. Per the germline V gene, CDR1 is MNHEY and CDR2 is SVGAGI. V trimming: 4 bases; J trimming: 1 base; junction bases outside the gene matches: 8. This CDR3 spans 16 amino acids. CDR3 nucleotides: TGTGCCAGCAGTTCCTCGGGGACAGGGCGGTCCTACGAGCAGTACTTC. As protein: CASSSSGTGRSYEQYF.

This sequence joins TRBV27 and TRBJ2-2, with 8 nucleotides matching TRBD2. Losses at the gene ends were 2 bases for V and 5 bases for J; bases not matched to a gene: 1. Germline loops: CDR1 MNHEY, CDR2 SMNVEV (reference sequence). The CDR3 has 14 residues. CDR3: CASSLAGGTGELFF. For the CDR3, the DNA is TGTGCCAGCAGTTTAGCGGGGGGAACCGGGGAGCTGTTTTTT.

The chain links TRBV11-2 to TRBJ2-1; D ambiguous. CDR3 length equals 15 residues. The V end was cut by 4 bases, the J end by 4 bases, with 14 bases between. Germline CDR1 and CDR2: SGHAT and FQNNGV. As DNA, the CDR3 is TGTGCCAGCAGCTCGAGCTTGCTAGTTTACAATGAGCAGTTCTTC. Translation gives CASSSSLLVYNEQFF.

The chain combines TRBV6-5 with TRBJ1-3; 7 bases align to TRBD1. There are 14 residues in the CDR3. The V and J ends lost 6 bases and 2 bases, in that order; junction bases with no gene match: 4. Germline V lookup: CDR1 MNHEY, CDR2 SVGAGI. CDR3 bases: TGTGCCAGCAGGTCGACAGGGACTGGAAACACCATATATTTT. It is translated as CASRSTGTGNTIYF.

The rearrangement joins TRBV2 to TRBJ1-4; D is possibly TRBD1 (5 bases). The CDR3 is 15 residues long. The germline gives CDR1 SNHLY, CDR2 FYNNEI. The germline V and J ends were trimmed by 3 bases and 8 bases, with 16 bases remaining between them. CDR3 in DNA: TGTGCCAGCAGTGACCCAGGAGGGGTGAGAGAAAAACTGTTTTTT. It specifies CASSDPGGVREKLFF. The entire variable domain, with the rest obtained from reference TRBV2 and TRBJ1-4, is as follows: EPEVTQTPSHQVTQMGQEVILRCVPISNHLYFYWYRQILGQKVEFLVSFYNNEISEKSEIFDDQFSVERPDGSNFTLKIRSTKLEDSAMYFCASSDPGGVREKLFFGSGTQLSVL.

DNA of the CDR3: TGTGCCAGCAGGGCCGACAGGGCCGAAGCTTTCTTT. Translating it yields CASRADRAEAFF. The chain carries TRBV2 and TRBJ1-1; TRBD1 aligns across 7 bases. Germline CDR1 reads SNHLY; CDR2 reads FYNNEI. J was trimmed by 8 bases and V by 6 bases; bases with no gene match: 6. The CDR3 runs to 12 residues.

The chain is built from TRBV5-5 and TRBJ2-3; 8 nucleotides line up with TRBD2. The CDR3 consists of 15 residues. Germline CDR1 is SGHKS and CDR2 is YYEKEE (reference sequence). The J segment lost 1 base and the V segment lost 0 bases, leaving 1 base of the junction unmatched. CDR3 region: CASSLVGGGTDTQYF. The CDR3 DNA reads TGTGCCAGCAGCTTGGTCGGGGGGGGCACAGATACGCAGTATTTT.

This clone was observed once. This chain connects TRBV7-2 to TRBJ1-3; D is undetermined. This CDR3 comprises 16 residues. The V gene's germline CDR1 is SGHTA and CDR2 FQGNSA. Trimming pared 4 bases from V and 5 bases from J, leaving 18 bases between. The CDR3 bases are TGTGCCAGCAGCTCCCCCCGCGAGACAAAGAGAAACACCATATATTTT. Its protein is CASSSPRETKRNTIYF.

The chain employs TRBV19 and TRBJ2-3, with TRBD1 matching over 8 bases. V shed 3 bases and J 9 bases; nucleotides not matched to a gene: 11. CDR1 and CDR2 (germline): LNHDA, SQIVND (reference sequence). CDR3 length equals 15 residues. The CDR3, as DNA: TGTGCCAGTAGTATTAGTGCGGACAGGGAAAGAACGCAGTATTTT. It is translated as CASSISADRERTQYF.

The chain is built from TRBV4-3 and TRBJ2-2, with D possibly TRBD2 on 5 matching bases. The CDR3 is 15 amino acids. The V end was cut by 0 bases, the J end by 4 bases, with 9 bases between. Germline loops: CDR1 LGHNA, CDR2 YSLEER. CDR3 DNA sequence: TGCGCCAGCAGCCAAGAGGCCCGGGGCACCGGGGAGCTGTTTTTT. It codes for CASSQEARGTGELFF.

This CDR3 is CASSPDGQFSYGYTF. CDR3 nucleotides: TGTGCCAGCAGCCCCGATGGGCAGTTTTCCTATGGCTACACCTTC. The rearrangement joins TRBV4-2 to TRBJ1-2, with unresolved D. CDR3 size: 15 residues. V lost 4 bases and J lost 4, with 16 bases in between. Germline V gives CDR1 LGHNA, CDR2 YNFKEQ.

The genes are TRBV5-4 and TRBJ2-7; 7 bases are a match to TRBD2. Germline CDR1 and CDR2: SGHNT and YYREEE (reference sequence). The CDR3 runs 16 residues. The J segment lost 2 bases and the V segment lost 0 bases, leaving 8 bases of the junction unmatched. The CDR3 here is CASSLGGTTKTYEQYF. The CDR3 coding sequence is TGTGCCAGCAGCTTGGGCGGGACTACCAAAACCTACGAGCAGTACTTC.

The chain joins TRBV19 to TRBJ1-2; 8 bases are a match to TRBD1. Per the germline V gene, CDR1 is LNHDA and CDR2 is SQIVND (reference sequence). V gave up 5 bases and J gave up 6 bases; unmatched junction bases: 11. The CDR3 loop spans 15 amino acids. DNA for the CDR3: TGTGCCAGTAGTTCTCGGGACAGGCCGTCGAATGGCTACACCTTC. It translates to CASSSRDRPSNGYTF.

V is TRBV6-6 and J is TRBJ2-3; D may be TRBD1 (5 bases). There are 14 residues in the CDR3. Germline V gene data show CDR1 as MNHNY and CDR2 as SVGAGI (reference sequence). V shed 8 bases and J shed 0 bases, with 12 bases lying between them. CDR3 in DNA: TGTGCCAGCGGGGCGGCCGTCAGCACAGATACGCAGTATTTT. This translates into CASGAAVSTDTQYF.

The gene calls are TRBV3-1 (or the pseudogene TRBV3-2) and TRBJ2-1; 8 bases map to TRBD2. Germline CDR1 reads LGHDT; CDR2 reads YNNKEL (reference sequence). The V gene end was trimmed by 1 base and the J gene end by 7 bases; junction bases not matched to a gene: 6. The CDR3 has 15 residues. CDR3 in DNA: TGTGCCAGCAGCCAAGCGGGACTAGTCCAGAATGAGCAGTTCTTC. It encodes CASSQAGLVQNEQFF.

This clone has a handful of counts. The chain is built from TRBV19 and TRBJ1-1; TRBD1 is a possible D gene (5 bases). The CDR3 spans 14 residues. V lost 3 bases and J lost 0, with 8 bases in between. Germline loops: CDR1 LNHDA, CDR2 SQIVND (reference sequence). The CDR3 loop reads CASSIRQMNTEAFF. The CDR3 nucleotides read TGTGCCAGTAGTATCCGACAGATGAACACTGAAGCTTTCTTT. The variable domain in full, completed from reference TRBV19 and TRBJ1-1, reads DGGITQSPKYLFRKEGQNVTLSCEQNLNHDAMYWYRQDPGQGLRLIYYSQIVNDFQKGDIAEGYSVSREKKESFPLTVTSAQKNPTAFYLCASSIRQMNTEAFFGQGTRLTVV.

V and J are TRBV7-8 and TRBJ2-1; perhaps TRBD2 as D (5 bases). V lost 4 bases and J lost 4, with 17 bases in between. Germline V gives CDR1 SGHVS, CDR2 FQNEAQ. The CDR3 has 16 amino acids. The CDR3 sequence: CASSSTTRGSYNEQFF. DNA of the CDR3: TGTGCCAGCAGCTCAACGACCCGAGGGAGTTACAATGAGCAGTTCTTC.

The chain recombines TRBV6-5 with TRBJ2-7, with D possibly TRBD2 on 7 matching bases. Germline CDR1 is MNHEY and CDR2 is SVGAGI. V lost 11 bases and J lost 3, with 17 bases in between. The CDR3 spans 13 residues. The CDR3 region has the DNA TGTGCCTCCACTAGGGGGGGTTTCTACGAGCAGTACTTC. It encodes CASTRGGFYEQYF.

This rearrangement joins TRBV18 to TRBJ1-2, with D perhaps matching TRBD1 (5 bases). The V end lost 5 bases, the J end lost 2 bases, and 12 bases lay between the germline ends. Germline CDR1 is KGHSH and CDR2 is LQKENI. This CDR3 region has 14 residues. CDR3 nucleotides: TGTGCCAGCTCATTCCCGACAGCAAACTATGGCTACACCTTC. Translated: CASSFPTANYGYTF.

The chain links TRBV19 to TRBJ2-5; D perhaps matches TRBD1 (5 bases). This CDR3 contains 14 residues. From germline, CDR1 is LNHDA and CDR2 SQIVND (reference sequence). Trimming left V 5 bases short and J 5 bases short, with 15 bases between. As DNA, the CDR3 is TGTGCCAGTAGTCCCGTGGTAGCAGGGGAGACCCAGTACTTC. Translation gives CASSPVVAGETQYF. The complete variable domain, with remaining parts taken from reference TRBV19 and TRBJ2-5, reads DGGITQSPKYLFRKEGQNVTLSCEQNLNHDAMYWYRQDPGQGLRLIYYSQIVNDFQKGDIAEGYSVSREKKESFPLTVTSAQKNPTAFYLCASSPVVAGETQYFGPGTRLLVL.